The next 15 T cell receptor beta chains were all read from a single sample in a study of blood T cell repertoires in COVID-19. Method: immunoSEQ multiplex PCR; TCRdb's copy keeps in-frame clones and lacks some. The table has some 240,000 clones, 75% to 90% seen once. Sequencing input: PBMCs or T cells enriched from blood (not recorded which). The receptors come from a woman aged 40 to 49 with acute COVID-19.

This chain joins TRBV9 and TRBJ1-1; D is unclear. From germline, CDR1 is SGDLS and CDR2 YYNGEE. V was trimmed by 2 bases and J by 5 bases, leaving 10 bases between them. The CDR3 is made up of 13 amino acids. In nucleotides, the CDR3 is TGTGCCAGCAGCGTTAGCACGGAAACTGAAGCTTTCTTT. Amino acid sequence: CASSVSTETEAFF.

The chain links TRBV5-1 to TRBJ2-1; D is ambiguous. Per the germline V gene, CDR1 is SGHRS and CDR2 is YFSETQ. V was clipped by 1 base and J by 6 bases, with 5 bases between them. The CDR3 loop spans 12 amino acids. The CDR3 coding sequence is TGCGCCAGCAGCTTGTACGGCAATGAGCAGTTCTTC. Amino acids: CASSLYGNEQFF.

This clone was counted only a few times. CDR3 amino acids: CASSVQGADEAFF. CDR3 in DNA: TGTGCCAGTAGTGTACAGGGGGCAGATGAAGCTTTCTTT. The V and J genes are TRBV19 and TRBJ1-1, with 9 bases identical to TRBD1. The germline V gene encodes CDR1 LNHDA and CDR2 SQIVND (reference sequence). J lost 7 bases, V lost 5 bases, and 5 bases had no gene match. This CDR3 comprises 13 residues.

The gene calls are TRBV7-9 and TRBJ2-3, with D possibly being TRBD1 (6 bases). Per germline, CDR1 SEHNR and CDR2 FQNEAQ (reference sequence). Trimming pared 2 bases from V and 4 bases from J, leaving 19 bases between. The CDR3 length is 17 residues. The CDR3 DNA reads TGTGCCAGCAGCTTAATCCTTGGGGGCGCCGGGTCAGATACGCAGTATTTT. This sequence encodes CASSLILGGAGSDTQYF.

The chain couples TRBV5-1 to TRBJ1-4; 9 bases are shared with TRBD1. This CDR3 is 14 amino acids long. Germline assignment: CDR1 SGHRS and CDR2 YFSETQ. The ends lost 4 bases at V and 6 bases at J; junction bases unmatched: 4. The CDR3: CASSAGTGYEKLFF. In nucleotides, the CDR3 is TGCGCCAGCAGCGCTGGGACAGGGTATGAAAAACTGTTTTTT.

In this sample, this clone turned up a few times. The chain links TRBV16 to TRBJ1-1; unclear D gene. CDR3 size: 14 residues. Germline V CDR1 and CDR2: KGHSY, FQNENV. Trimming removed 0 bases from V and 1 base from J, with 6 bases in between. The CDR3 loop reads CASSQSSGNTEAFF. CDR3 bases: TGTGCCAGCAGCCAATCGAGCGGGAACACTGAAGCTTTCTTT. The full variable domain, its missing parts supplied by reference TRBV16 and TRBJ1-1, is GEEVAQTPKHLVRGEGQKAKLYCAPIKGHSYVFWYQQVLKNEFKFLISFQNENVFDETGMPKERFSAKCLPNSPCSLEIQATKLEDSAVYFCASSQSSGNTEAFFGQGTRLTVV.

The DNA for the CDR3 is TGTGCCAGCAGACCCCGGGGACAGAGGGAGACCCAGTACTTC. It is translated as CASRPRGQRETQYF. The V and J genes are TRBV6-5 and TRBJ2-5; 7 bases line up with TRBD1. The CDR3 runs to 14 residues. CDR1 is MNHEY, CDR2 SVGAGI, per germline. After removal of 6 bases from V and 5 bases from J, the junction contained 9 bases not matched to a gene.

The V and J genes are TRBV4-1 and TRBJ2-1, with D hard to call. Germline CDR1 MGHRA, CDR2 YSYEKL. Trimming pared 1 base from V and 9 bases from J, leaving 10 bases between. The CDR3 is 13 amino acids. Here the CDR3 reads CASSQVWYSEQFF. CDR3 in DNA: TGCGCCAGCAGCCAAGTATGGTATAGTGAGCAGTTCTTC.

This chain uses TRBV4-1 with TRBJ2-7, with TRBD2 matching 11 bases. V lost 0 bases to trimming and J lost 1 base; unmatched junction nucleotides: 8. The germline V gene encodes CDR1 MGHRA and CDR2 YSYEKL. CDR3 length equals 18 residues. CDR3 nucleotide sequence: TGCGCCAGCAGCCAAGATGGGGGCCTAGCGGGAGGTTCCTACGAGCAGTACTTC. This translates into CASSQDGGLAGGSYEQYF.

This chain joins TRBV27 and TRBJ1-4; the match to TRBD1 covers 7 bases. This CDR3 is built from 14 residues. Germline CDR1 and CDR2: MNHEY and SMNVEV (reference sequence). V dropped 6 bases and J dropped 7; count of bases not matched to a gene: 8. The CDR3 loop is CASRSTGFTEKLFF. The CDR3 DNA reads as TGTGCCAGCAGATCGACAGGGTTTACTGAAAAACTGTTTTTT.

This clone was counted a few times. The rearrangement uses TRBV5-8 and TRBJ1-2; the D gene is possibly TRBD1 (5 bases). Trimming pared 1 base from V and 5 bases from J, leaving 18 bases between. The germline CDR1 and CDR2 sequences are SGHTS and YDEGEE. CDR3 length: 16 residues. The CDR3 bases are TGTGCCAGCAGCTTGCCTCTTGACAGTGACCCTTATGGCTACACCTTC. It translates to CASSLPLDSDPYGYTF.

The chain combines TRBV2 with TRBJ1-6; 7 nucleotides align to TRBD1. The V segment lost 4 bases and the J segment 5 bases; nucleotides outside the gene matches: 5. The CDR3 runs 15 residues. Per germline, CDR1 SNHLY and CDR2 FYNNEI. This CDR3 is CASSARTGNNSPLHF. CDR3 in DNA: TGTGCCAGCAGTGCTAGGACAGGCAATAATTCACCCCTCCACTTT.

This chain's CDR3 is CASSSLKGSGVYNSPLHF. The CDR3, as DNA: TGTGCCAGCAGTTCCCTTAAGGGGTCAGGGGTCTATAATTCACCCCTCCACTTT. The chain links TRBV21-1 to TRBJ1-6; the D call TRBD1 from the table was never checked on the DNA. TRBV21-1 is shown as a pseudogene. The CDR3 loop spans 18 amino acids.

The chain employs TRBV5-1 and TRBJ2-3; TRBD2 agrees at 12 bases. This CDR3 has 17 amino acids. The germline gives CDR1 SGHRS, CDR2 YFSETQ. V lost 0 bases and J lost 3; bases outside the gene matches: 5. The CDR3 here is CASSLALAGGPTDTQYF. In nucleotides, the CDR3 is TGCGCCAGCAGCTTGGCGCTAGCGGGAGGGCCGACAGATACGCAGTATTTT.

The chain recombines TRBV6-2 or TRBV6-3 with TRBJ1-1; 10 nucleotides match TRBD1. The CDR3 consists of 15 residues. CDR1 is MNHEY, CDR2 SVGEGT, per germline. J was trimmed by 6 bases and V by 5 bases; bases with no gene match: 9. The CDR3 loop is CASSQRGTGAAEAFF. In DNA form, the CDR3 reads TGTGCCAGCAGTCAAAGAGGGACAGGGGCCGCTGAAGCTTTCTTT.